A selection of T cell receptor beta chains follows, all from one sample in a study of blood T cell repertoires in COVID-19. Assay used: immunoSEQ multiplex PCR; TCRdb lists only in-frame clones, some missing. The sample has around 400,000 clones, more than 85% seen once. Sequencing was carried out using PBMCs or T cells enriched from blood (not recorded which). The receptors shown here come from a woman aged 40-49 years who had been exposed to COVID-19. Each CDR3 is given with its conserved first and last residue. The D gene is left open where the match is weak.

J	D	V	CDR3
TRBJ2-6	NA	TRBV19	CASTDSLTGLSGANVLTF
TRBJ2-1	TRBD1	TRBV11-2	CASSGSVDRGLSSYNEQFF
TRBJ2-7	TRBD1	TRBV19	CASSGRDRGLSEQYF
TRBJ1-1	NA	TRBV11-2	CASSLVSGFGTEAFF
TRBJ1-2	NA	TRBV5-4	CASSRGEGLRGYTF
TRBJ1-1	NA	TRBV2	CASGWGVNTEAFF
TRBJ1-1	NA	TRBV11-3	CASSTRGGQKNTEAFF
TRBJ2-7	TRBD2	TRBV15	CATSTGTSARSYEQYF
TRBJ1-2	TRBD1	TRBV10-2	CASSPTGTVYGYTF
TRBJ2-3	TRBD2	TRBV7-9	CASSLREGPTDTQYF
TRBJ1-1	NA	TRBV9	CASSAGTVPMNTEAFF
TRBJ2-3	TRBD1	TRBV6-6	CASSRASDRGMTDTQYF
TRBJ1-3	NA	TRBV6-4	CARTLSYSLSGNTIYF
TRBJ1-2	TRBD1	TRBV5-1	CASSYTAGDRGDRGYTF
TRBJ1-3	NA	TRBV19	CATRPQGFSGNTIYF
TRBJ2-7	TRBD2	TRBV27	CASSLWRTSFLGEQYF
TRBJ1-4	NA	TRBV5-4	CASSLRGTGNEKLFF
TRBJ2-7	TRBD1	TRBV15	CATSRDRRTGDSYEQYF
TRBJ2-3	TRBD2	TRBV15	CATSRASGGTTDTQYF